This T cell receptor beta chain was retrieved from a study of cytomegalovirus exposure and HLA in healthy donors. Study-level points and caveats: Across donors, most TCRs were seen rarely, yet some public ones were widespread. Investigators reported under 200 TCR beta chains as tied to cytomegalovirus.

In the PCR, 60 Vbeta and 13 Jbeta primers were used. In the original workflow: A later analysis counted tens of millions of unique TCR beta chains, some 11 million shared. Assay: immunoSEQ multiplex PCR; the TCRdb copy retains only in-frame clones and omits some. V and J calls and clone size come straight from that table; D and trimming were deduced from the DNA. The table lists about 220,000 clones, around 76% of them singletons. Concerning this clone: The antigen is undetermined.

The CDR3 totals 14 residues. Trimming removed 5 bases from V and 1 base from J, with 12 bases in between. Germline values: CDR1 SGHTA, CDR2 FQGTGA. The donors (healthy individuals) were bone marrow donors. The V call is TRBV7-3, the J call TRBJ2-7; weak D call: TRBD2 (6 bases). Material: PBMCs. The TCR sequence derives from a woman between 35 and 50 years old in good health and CMV-seropositive. CDR3 protein: CASSPLGGSYEQYF. As DNA, the CDR3 is TGTGCCAGCAGCCCCCTGGGGGGATCCTACGAGCAGTACTTC.